The clone carrying this TCR beta chain is a singleton in its sample. This record belongs to a study of T cells in Graves' hyperthyroidism and ophthalmopathy. This CDR3 has 17 amino acids. The germline V gene encodes CDR1 SGHVS and CDR2 FQNEAQ. The junction had 5 bases not matched to a gene; V was cut back by 1 base and J by 2 bases. RNA transcripts yielded amplified TCR beta CDR3 regions. TCR CDR3 underwent first-round RT-PCR with the HTBI primer set. TCRdb redid the calling of the multiplex PCR reads with MiXCR, one entry per CDR3 protein. The table has hundreds of thousands of distinct CDR3 sequences, approximately 17% seen once; the top ten hold around 17%.

V and J are TRBV7-8 and TRBJ2-5; TRBD2 agrees at 12 bases. The source of this sequence is a woman aged 18-30 years with Graves' ophthalmopathy. Sequenced material: blood. CDR3 amino acids: CASSLGRLAGEQETQYF. CDR3 nucleotides: TGTGCCAGCAGCTTAGGGAGACTAGCGGGAGAACAAGAGACCCAGTACTTC.